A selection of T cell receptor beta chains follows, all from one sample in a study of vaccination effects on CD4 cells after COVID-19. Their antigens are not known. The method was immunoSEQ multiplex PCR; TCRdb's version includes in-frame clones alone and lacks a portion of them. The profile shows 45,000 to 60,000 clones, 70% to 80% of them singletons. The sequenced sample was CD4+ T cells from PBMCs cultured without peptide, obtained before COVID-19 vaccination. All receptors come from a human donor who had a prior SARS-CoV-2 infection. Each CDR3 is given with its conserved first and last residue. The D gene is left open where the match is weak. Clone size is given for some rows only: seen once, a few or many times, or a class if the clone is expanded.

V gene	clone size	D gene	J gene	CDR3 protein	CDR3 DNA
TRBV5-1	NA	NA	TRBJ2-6	CASSLDGSGANVLTF	TGCGCCAGCAGCTTGGATGGCTCTGGGGCCAACGTCCTGACTTTC
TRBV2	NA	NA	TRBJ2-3	CASSEWGGNHGGLTDTQYF	TGTGCCAGCAGTGAATGGGGGGGCAATCATGGAGGGCTCACAGATACGCAGTATTTT
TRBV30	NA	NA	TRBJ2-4	CAWSVKDPAKNIQYF	TGTGCCTGGAGTGTAAAGGACCCAGCCAAAAACATTCAGTACTTC
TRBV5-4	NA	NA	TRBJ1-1	CASSPGGSRGSGTEAFF	TGTGCCAGCAGCCCGGGCGGCAGTCGGGGGAGTGGCACTGAAGCTTTCTTT
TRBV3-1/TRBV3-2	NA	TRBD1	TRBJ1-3	CASSLQGAPGNTIYF	TGTGCCAGCAGCCTACAGGGGGCGCCTGGAAACACCATATATTTT
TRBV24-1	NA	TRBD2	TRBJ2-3	CATSDRLAGAIGGTDTQYF	TGTGCCACCAGTGACCGGCTAGCGGGAGCCATTGGGGGCACAGATACGCAGTATTTT
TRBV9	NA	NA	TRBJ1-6	CASSVAVGTAPGPLHF	TGTGCCAGCAGCGTAGCGGTGGGGACGGCCCCCGGACCCCTCCACTTT
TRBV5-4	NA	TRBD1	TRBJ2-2	CASSFRQGGTGELFF	TGTGCCAGCAGCTTTCGACAGGGGGGCACCGGGGAGCTGTTTTTT
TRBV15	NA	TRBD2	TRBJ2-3	CATSRALARSTDTQYF	TGTGCCACCAGCAGAGCACTAGCGCGTAGCACAGATACGCAGTATTTT
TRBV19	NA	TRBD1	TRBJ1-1	CASSRWDRNTEAFF	TGTGCCAGTAGTAGATGGGACAGGAACACTGAAGCTTTCTTT
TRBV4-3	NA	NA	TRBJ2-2	CASSQGRTGSILPGELFF	TGCGCCAGCAGCCAGGGACGCACCGGGTCCATTCTTCCAGGGGAGCTGTTTTTT
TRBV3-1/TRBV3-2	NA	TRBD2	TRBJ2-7	CASTPGGGDYEQYF	TGTGCCAGCACCCCGGGGGGAGGGGACTACGAGCAGTACTTC
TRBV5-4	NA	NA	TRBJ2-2	CASSLSFQGGTGELFF	TGTGCCAGCAGCCTTTCGTTCCAGGGAGGCACCGGGGAGCTGTTTTTT
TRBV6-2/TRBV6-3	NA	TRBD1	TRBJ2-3	CASSYRQGSADTQYF	TGTGCCAGCAGTTACAGACAGGGCAGCGCAGATACGCAGTATTTT
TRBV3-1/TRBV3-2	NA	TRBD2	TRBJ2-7	CASSYTLAGGREQYF	TGTGCCAGCAGCTATACCCTAGCGGGGGGGCGGGAGCAGTACTTC
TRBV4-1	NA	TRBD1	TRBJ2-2	CASSQLLWTGIAGELFF	TGCGCCAGCAGCCAACTACTATGGACAGGGATCGCCGGGGAGCTGTTTTTT
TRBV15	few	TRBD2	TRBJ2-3	CATSRENSGGADTQYF	TGTGCCACCAGCAGGGAAAATAGCGGGGGAGCAGATACGCAGTATTTT
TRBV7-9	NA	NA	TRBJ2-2	CASSRGTHLQGELFF	TGTGCCAGCAGCCGGGGGACACACCTTCAGGGGGAGCTGTTTTTT
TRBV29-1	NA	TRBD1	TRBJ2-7	CSASKGGDRLF	TGCAGCGCCTCAAAAGGGGGCGACCGACTTTTC
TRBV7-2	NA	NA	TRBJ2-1	CASSLSAAYNEQFF	TGTGCCAGCAGCCTCAGTGCCGCCTACAATGAGCAGTTCTTC
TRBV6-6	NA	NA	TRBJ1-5	CASSPRPNGDQPQHF	TGTGCCAGCAGTCCCCGACCAAACGGGGATCAGCCCCAGCATTTT
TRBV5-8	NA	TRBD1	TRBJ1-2	CASSLFDRANYGYTF	TGTGCCAGCAGCTTGTTCGACAGGGCGAACTATGGCTACACCTTC
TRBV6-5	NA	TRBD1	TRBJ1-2	CASSSGQGSYGYTF	TGTGCCAGCAGTTCGGGACAGGGATCCTATGGCTACACCTTC
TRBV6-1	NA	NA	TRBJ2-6	CASSEKDPGANVLTF	TGTGCCAGCAGTGAAAAGGACCCTGGGGCCAACGTCCTGACTTTC
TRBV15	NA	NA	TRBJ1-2	CATSRETGNYGYTF	TGTGCCACCAGCAGAGAAACAGGGAACTATGGCTACACCTTC
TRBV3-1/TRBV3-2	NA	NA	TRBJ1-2	CASSHLADQNGYTF	TGTGCCAGCAGCCATTTGGCAGACCAGAATGGCTACACCTTC
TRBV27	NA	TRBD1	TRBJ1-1	CASSPPRGFKNTEAFF	TGTGCCAGCAGCCCACCCAGGGGGTTCAAGAACACTGAAGCTTTCTTT
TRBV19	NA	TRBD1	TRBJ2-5	CASSTQGQEQTQYF	TGTGCCAGTAGTACCCAAGGACAGGAGCAGACCCAGTACTTC
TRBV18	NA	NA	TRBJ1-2	CASSPGGVGGYTF	TGTGCCAGCTCACCAGGGGGGGTCGGAGGCTACACCTTC
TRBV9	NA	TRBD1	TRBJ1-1	CASSPTPPGQGWTEAFF	TGTGCCAGCAGCCCCACCCCCCCGGGACAGGGTTGGACTGAAGCTTTCTTT
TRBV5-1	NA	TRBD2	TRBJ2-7	CASSLSGDEQYF	TGCGCCAGCAGCTTGAGCGGGGACGAGCAGTACTTC
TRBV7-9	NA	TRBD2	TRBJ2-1	CASSRGTSRYNEQFF	TGTGCCAGCAGCAGGGGGACTAGCAGATACAATGAGCAGTTCTTC
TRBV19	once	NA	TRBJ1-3	CASSIRENTIYF	TGTGCCAGTAGTATACGGGAAAACACCATATATTTT
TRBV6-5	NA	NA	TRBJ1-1	CASSYFGENTEAFF	TGTGCCAGCAGTTACTTCGGTGAGAACACTGAAGCTTTCTTT
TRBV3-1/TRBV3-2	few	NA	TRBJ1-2	CASSQGYGYGYTF	TGTGCCAGCAGCCAAGGATATGGCTATGGCTACACCTTC
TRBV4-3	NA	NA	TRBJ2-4	CASSQHPRSNIQYF	TGCGCCAGCAGCCAACATCCTCGGTCAAACATTCAGTACTTC
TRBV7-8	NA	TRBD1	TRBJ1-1	CASSLETGGVPEAFF	TGTGCCAGCAGCTTAGAGACAGGGGGCGTTCCTGAAGCTTTCTTT
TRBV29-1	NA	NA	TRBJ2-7	CSVIPRDTSYEQYF	TGCAGCGTTATACCCCGGGACACCTCCTACGAGCAGTACTTC
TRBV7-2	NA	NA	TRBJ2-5	CASSFTQGGETQYF	TGTGCCAGCAGCTTCACCCAGGGCGGAGAGACCCAGTACTTC
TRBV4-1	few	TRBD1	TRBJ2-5	CASSHITRGETQYF	TGCGCCAGCAGCCATATTACCAGGGGGGAGACCCAGTACTTC
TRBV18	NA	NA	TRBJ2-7	CASSPAGARSYEQYF	TGTGCCAGCTCACCGGCAGGGGCCCGCTCCTACGAGCAGTACTTC
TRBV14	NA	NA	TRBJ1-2	CASSQDAGYGYTF	TGTGCCAGCAGCCAAGATGCCGGCTATGGCTACACCTTC
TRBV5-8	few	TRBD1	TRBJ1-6	CASSLAGTDNSPLHF	TGTGCCAGCAGCTTGGCCGGGACAGATAATTCACCCCTCCACTTT
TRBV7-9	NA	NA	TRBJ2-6	CASSLVESGRLGGANVLTF	TGTGCCAGCAGCTTAGTTGAGTCGGGACGCCTCGGCGGGGCCAACGTCCTGACTTTC
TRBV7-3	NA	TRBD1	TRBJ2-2	CASSLQQGDTGELFF	TGTGCCAGCAGCTTACAACAGGGGGATACCGGGGAGCTGTTTTTT
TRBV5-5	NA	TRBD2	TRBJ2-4	CASSSIAGVFLRAKNIQYF	TGTGCCAGCAGCTCCATAGCGGGGGTGTTCCTTCGGGCCAAAAACATTCAGTACTTC
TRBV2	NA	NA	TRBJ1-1	CASRETRMNTEAFF	TGTGCCAGCAGAGAGACACGTATGAACACTGAAGCTTTCTTT
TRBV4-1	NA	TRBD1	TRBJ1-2	CASSQTGQGVFYGYTF	TGCGCCAGCAGCCAAACGGGACAGGGGGTTTTCTATGGCTACACCTTC
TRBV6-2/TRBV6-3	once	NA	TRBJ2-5	CASSYSGVRETQYF	TGTGCCAGCAGTTACTCAGGGGTGCGGGAGACCCAGTACTTC
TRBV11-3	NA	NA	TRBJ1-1	CASSISQNTEAFF	TGTGCCAGCAGCATTTCCCAGAACACTGAAGCTTTCTTT
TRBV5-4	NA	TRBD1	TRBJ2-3	CASSASGGARTDTQYF	TGTGCCAGCAGCGCGTCAGGGGGCGCCCGCACAGATACGCAGTATTTT
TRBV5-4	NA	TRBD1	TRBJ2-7	CASSPTGGAGYEQYF	TGTGCCAGCAGCCCGACAGGGGGCGCAGGGTACGAGCAGTACTTC
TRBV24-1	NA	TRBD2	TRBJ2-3	CATSEPAGGRDTQYF	TGTGCCACATCAGAGCCAGCGGGGGGAAGAGATACGCAGTATTTT
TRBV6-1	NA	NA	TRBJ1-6	CASSEFVGRATYNSPLHF	TGTGCCAGCAGTGAATTTGTTGGCAGAGCCACCTATAATTCACCCCTCCACTTT
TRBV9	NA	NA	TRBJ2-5	CASSYASYQETQYF	TGTGCCAGCAGCTACGCTTCGTACCAAGAGACCCAGTACTTC
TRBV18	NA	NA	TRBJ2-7	CASSHRMGEQYF	TGTGCCAGCTCACACAGAATGGGCGAGCAGTACTTC
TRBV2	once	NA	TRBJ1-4	CASSPNEKLFF	TGTGCCAGCAGCCCTAATGAAAAACTGTTTTTT
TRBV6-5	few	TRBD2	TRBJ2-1	CASRNSGRATNEQFF	TGTGCCAGCAGAAATAGCGGGAGAGCGACGAATGAGCAGTTCTTC
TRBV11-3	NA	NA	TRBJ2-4	CASSLVGLAKNIQYF	TGTGCCAGCAGCTTAGTTGGCCTGGCCAAAAACATTCAGTACTTC